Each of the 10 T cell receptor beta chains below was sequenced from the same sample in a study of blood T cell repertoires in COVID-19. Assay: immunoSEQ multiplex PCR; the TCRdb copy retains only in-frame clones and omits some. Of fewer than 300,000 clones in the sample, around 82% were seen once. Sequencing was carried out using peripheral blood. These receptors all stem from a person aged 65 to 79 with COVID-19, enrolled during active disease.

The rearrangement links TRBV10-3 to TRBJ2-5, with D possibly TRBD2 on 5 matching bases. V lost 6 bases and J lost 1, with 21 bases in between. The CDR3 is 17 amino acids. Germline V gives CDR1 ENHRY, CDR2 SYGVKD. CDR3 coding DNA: TGTGCCATCAGCCCAGCCTCCCTTGGAGGAGCCCAAGAGACCCAGTACTTC. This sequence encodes CAISPASLGGAQETQYF.

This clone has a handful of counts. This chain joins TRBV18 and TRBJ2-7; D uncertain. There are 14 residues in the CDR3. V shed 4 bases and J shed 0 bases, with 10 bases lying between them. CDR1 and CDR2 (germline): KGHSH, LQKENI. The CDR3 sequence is CASSRVANSYEQYF. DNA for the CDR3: TGTGCCAGCTCACGCGTTGCCAACTCCTACGAGCAGTACTTC.

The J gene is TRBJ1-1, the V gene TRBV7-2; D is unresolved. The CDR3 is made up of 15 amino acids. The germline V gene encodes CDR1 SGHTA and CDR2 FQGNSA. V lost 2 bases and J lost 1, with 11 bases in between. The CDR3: CASSLYSAPNTEAFF. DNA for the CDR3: TGTGCCAGCAGCTTATACAGTGCTCCGAACACTGAAGCTTTCTTT.

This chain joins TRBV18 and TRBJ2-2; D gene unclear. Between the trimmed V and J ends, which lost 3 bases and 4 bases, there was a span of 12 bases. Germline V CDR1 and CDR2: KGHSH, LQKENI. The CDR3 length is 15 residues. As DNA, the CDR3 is TGTGCCAGCTCACCCGTAACCGCCGGCACCGGGGAGCTGTTTTTT. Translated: CASSPVTAGTGELFF.

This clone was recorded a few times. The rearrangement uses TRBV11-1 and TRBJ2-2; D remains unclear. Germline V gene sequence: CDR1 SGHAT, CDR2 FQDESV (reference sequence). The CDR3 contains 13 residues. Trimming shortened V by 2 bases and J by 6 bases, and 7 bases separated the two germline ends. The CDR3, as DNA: TGTGCCAGCAGCTTAAAAACAGCCGGGGAGCTGTTTTTT. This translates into CASSLKTAGELFF. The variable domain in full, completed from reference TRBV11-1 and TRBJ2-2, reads EAEVAQSPRYKITEKSQAVAFWCDPISGHATLYWYRQILGQGPELLVQFQDESVVDDSQLPKDRFSAERLKGVDSTLKIQPAELGDSAMYLCASSLKTAGELFFGEGSRLTVL.

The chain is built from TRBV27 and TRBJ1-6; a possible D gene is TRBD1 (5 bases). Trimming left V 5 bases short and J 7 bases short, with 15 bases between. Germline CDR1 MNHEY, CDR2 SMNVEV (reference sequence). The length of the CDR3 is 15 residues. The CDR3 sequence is CASSPDRGHNSPLHF. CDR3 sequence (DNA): TGTGCCAGCAGTCCAGACAGAGGCCACAATTCACCCCTCCACTTT.

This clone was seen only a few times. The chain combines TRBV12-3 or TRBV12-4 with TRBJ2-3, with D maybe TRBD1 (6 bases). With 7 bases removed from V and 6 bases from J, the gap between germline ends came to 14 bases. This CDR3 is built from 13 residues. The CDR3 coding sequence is TGTGCCAGCATGTTACCAGGGGCCGATACGCAGTATTTT. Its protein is CASMLPGADTQYF.

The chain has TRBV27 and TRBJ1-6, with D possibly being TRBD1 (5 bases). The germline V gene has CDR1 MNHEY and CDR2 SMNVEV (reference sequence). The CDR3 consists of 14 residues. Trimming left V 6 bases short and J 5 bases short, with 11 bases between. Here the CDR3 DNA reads TGTGCCAGCAGGTCCGACAGCAATAATTCACCCCTCCACTTT. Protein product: CASRSDSNNSPLHF.

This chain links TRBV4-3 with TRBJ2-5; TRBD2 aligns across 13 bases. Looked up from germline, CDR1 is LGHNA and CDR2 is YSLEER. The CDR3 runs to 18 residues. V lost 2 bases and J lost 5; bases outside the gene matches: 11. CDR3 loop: CASSQRPGLAGPWETQYF. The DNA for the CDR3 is TGCGCCAGCAGCCAAAGACCGGGACTAGCGGGGCCGTGGGAGACCCAGTACTTC.

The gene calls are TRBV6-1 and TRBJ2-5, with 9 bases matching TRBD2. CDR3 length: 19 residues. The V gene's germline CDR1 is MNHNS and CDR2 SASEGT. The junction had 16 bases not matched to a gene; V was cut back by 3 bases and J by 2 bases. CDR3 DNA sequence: TGTGCCAGCAGTGACCTGGCGCTAGCGGGAAGTTTGGGGCAAGAGACCCAGTACTTC. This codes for CASSDLALAGSLGQETQYF.